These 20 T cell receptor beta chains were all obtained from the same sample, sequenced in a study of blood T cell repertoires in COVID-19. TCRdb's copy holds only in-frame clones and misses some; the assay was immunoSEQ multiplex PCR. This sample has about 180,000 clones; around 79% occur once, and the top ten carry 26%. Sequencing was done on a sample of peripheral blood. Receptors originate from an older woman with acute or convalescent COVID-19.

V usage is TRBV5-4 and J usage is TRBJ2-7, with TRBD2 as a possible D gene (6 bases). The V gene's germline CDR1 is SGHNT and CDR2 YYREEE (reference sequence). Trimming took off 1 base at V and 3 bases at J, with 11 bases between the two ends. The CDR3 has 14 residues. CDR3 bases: TGTGCCAGCAGCTTGTTTGGGACTGTCTACGAGCAGTACTTC. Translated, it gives CASSLFGTVYEQYF.

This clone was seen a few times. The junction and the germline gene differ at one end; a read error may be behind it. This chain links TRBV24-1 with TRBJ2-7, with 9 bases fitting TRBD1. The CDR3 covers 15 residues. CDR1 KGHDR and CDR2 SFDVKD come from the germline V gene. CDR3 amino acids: CATSKYRDRAYGQYF. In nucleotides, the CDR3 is TGTGCCACCAGTAAATACCGGGACAGGGCCTACGGGCAGTACTTC.

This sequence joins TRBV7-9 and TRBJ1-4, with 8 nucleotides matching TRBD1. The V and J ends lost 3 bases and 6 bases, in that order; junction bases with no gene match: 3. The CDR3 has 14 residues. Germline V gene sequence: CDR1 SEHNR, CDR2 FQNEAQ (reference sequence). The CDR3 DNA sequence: TGTGCCAGCAGCTTCGACAGGGGTGATGAAAAACTGTTTTTT. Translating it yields CASSFDRGDEKLFF. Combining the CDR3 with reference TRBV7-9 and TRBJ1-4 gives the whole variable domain DTGVSQNPRHKITKRGQNVTFRCDPISEHNRLYWYRQTLGQGPEFLTYFQNEAQLEKSRLLSDRFSAERPKGSFSTLEIQRTEQGDSAMYLCASSFDRGDEKLFFGSGTQLSVL.

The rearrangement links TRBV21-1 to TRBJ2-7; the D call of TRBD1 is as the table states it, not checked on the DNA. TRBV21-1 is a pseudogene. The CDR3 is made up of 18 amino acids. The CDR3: CASSKYPVTGEVGYEQYF. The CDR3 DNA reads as TGTGCCAGCAGCAAATATCCGGTCACAGGGGAGGTAGGCTACGAGCAGTACTTC.

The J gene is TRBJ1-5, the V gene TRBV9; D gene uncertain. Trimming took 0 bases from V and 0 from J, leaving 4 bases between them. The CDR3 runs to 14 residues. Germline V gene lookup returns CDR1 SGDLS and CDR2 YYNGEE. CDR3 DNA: TGTGCCAGCAGCGTAGGTAATAGCAATCAGCCCCAGCATTTT. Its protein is CASSVGNSNQPQHF. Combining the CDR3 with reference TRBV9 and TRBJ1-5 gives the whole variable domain DSGVTQTPKHLITATGQRVTLRCSPRSGDLSVYWYQQSLDQGLQFLIQYYNGEERAKGNILERFSAQQFPDLHSELNLSSLELGDSALYFCASSVGNSNQPQHFGDGTRLSIL.

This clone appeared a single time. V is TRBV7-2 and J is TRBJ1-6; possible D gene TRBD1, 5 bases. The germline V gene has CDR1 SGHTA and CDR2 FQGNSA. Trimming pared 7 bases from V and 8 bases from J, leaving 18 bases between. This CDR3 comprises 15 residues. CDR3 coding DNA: TGTGCCAGCACAACCTTCCGGGGGGGGTATTCACCCCTCCACTTT. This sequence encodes CASTTFRGGYSPLHF.

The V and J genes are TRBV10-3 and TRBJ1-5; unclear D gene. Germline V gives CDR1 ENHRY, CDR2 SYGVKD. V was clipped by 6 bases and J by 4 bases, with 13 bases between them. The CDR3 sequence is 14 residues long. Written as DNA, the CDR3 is TGTGCCATCAGCGATGGACTGGGTAATCAGCCCCAGCATTTT. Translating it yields CAISDGLGNQPQHF.

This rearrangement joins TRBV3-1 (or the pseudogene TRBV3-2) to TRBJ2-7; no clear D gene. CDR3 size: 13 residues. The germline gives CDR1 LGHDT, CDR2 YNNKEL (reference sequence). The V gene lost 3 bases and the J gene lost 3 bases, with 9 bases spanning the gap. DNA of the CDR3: TGTGCCAGCAGCCATAGTCCGCTCTACGAGCAGTACTTC. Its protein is CASSHSPLYEQYF.

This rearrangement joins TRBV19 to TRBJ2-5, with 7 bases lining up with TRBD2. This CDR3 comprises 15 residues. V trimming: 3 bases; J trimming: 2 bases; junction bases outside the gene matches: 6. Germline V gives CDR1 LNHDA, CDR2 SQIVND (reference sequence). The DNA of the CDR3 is TGTGCCAGTAGTATGGGAGGGTCCAGACAAGAGACCCAGTACTTC. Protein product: CASSMGGSRQETQYF.

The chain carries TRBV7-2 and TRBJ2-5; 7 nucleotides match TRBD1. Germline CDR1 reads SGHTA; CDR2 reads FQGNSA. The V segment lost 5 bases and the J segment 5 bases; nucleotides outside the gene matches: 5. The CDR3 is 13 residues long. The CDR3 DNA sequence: TGTGCCAGCAGCCGGGACAGTTTGGAGACCCAGTACTTC. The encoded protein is CASSRDSLETQYF.

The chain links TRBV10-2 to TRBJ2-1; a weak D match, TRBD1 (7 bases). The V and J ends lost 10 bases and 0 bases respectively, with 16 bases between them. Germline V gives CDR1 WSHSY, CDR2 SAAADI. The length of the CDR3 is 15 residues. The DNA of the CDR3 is TGCGCCACTCAGGGGGACTGGATCTCCTACAATGAGCAGTTCTTC. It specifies CATQGDWISYNEQFF.

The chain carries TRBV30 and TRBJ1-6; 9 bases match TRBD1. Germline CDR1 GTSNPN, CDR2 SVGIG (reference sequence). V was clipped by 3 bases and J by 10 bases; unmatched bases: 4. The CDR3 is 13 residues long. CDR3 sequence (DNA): TGTGCCTGGAGGGACAGGGGTAAATCACCCCTCCACTTT. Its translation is CAWRDRGKSPLHF.

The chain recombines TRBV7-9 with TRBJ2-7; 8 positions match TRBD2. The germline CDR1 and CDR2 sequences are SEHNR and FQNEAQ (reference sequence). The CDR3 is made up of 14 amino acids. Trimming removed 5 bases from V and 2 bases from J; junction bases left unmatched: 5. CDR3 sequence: CASSLGLATYEQYF. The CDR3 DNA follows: TGTGCCAGCAGCCTCGGACTAGCCACCTACGAGCAGTACTTC.

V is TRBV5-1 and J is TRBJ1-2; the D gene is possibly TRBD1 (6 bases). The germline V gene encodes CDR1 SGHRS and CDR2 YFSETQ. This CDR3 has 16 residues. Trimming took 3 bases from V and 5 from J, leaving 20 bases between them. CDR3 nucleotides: TGCGCCAGCAGCTCGAGCCGGGACATCAGTCCATATGGCTACACCTTC. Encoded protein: CASSSSRDISPYGYTF.

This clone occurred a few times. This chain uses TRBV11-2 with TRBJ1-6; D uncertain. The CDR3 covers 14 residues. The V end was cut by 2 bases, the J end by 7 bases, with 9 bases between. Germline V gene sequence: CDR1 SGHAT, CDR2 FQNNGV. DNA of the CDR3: TGTGCCAGCAGCTTACCCGGGTTAAATTCACCCCTCCACTTT. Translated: CASSLPGLNSPLHF.

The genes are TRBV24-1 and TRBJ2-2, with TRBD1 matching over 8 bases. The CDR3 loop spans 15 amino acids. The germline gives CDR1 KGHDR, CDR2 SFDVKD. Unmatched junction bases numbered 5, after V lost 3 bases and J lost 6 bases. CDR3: CATSDVQGGSGELFF. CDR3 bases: TGTGCCACCAGTGATGTACAGGGGGGCTCCGGGGAGCTGTTTTTT.

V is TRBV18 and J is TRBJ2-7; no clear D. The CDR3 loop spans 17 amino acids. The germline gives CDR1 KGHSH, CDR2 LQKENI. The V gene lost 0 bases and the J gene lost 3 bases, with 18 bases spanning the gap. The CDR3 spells CASSPPQSRPKHYEQYF. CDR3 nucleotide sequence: TGTGCCAGCTCACCACCGCAATCTAGACCCAAACACTACGAGCAGTACTTC.

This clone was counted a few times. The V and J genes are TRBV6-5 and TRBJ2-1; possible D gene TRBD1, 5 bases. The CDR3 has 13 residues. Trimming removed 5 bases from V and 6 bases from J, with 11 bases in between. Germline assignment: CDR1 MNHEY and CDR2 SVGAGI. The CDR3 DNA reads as TGTGCCAGCAGTCCCAGCACAGGCAATGAGCAGTTCTTC. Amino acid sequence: CASSPSTGNEQFF.

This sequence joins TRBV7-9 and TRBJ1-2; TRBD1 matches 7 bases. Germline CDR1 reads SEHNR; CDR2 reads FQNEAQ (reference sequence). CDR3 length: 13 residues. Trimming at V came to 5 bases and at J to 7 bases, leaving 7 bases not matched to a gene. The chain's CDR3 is CASSPDRIGGYTF. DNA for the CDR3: TGTGCCAGCAGCCCGGACAGGATCGGTGGCTACACCTTC.

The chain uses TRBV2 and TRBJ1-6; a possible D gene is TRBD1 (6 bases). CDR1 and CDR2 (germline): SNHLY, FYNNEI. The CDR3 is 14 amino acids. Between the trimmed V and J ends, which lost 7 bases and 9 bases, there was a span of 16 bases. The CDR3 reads CASTWGQGSSPLHF. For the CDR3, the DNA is TGTGCCAGCACCTGGGGGCAGGGGAGTTCACCCCTCCACTTT.